This is a list of T cell receptor beta chains from one sample in a study of blood T cells in healthy people across ages. TCRdb reprocessed the 5' RACE reads with MiXCR, giving one entry per CDR3 protein. The sample has 730,000 or so distinct CDR3 sequences, less than 45% seen once. Sequenced input: blood. Receptors were obtained from an older man in good health. The CDR3 runs from the conserved cysteine through the conserved F or W. A D gene is named only where the DNA matches it firmly. Clone size is not always given. Where it is, it says once, few, many or a class for expanded clones.

.	TRBV7-2	.	TRBJ2-5	14	TGTGCCAGCAGCTTAAAGGGGCGTCAAGAGACCCAGTACTTC	CASSLKGRQETQYF
.	TRBV3-1	.	TRBJ2-5	14	TGTGCCAGCAGCCAAGAAACCGGCCTAGGGACCCAGTACTTC	CASSQETGLGTQYF
once	TRBV30	TRBD2	TRBJ2-5	12	TGTGCCTGGAGGGGGGGGTCGGAGACCCAGTACTTC	CAWRGGSETQYF
few	TRBV20-1	.	TRBJ2-5	14	TGCAGTGCAAACTATGGGGGAGTGGCAGAGACCCAGTACTTC	CSANYGGVAETQYF
.	TRBV9	.	TRBJ2-5	15	TGTGCCAGCAGCGTTTTTGGGGGGATCGGGGAGACCCAGTACTTC	CASSVFGGIGETQYF
.	TRBV20-1	.	TRBJ2-7	14	TGCAGTGCCGAAGACACGCTGGTTACTAAGTCCCAGTACTTC	CSAEDTLVTKSQYF
few	TRBV29-1	.	TRBJ2-7	12	TGCAGCGTTGAAGCGGATTACAATGAGCAGTACTTC	CSVEADYNEQYF
.	TRBV12-3/TRBV12-4	.	TRBJ2-2	16	TGTGCCAGCCGCCAGGGTGCCGGGGCGAGCACCGGGGAGCTGTTTTTT	CASRQGAGASTGELFF
few	TRBV7-2	TRBD1	TRBJ2-2	15	TGTGCCAGCAGCCGGGACAGGGCTGTTAACGGGGAGCTGTTTTTT	CASSRDRAVNGELFF
.	TRBV5-6	.	TRBJ2-5	11	TGTGCCAGCAGCGCTATGGGGACCCAGTACTTC	CASSAMGTQYF
.	TRBV6-5	TRBD2	TRBJ2-7	14	TGTGCCAGCACCGATAGCGGGGGGGCCCACGAGCAGTACTTC	CASTDSGGAHEQYF
few	TRBV5-1	.	TRBJ1-1	15	TGCGCCAGCAGCTTGGAACCCAGCCAGAACACTGAAGCTTTCTTT	CASSLEPSQNTEAFF
.	TRBV4-1	.	TRBJ1-1	14	TGCGCCAGCAGCCGGCGTTGGGGGACCACTGAAGCTTTCTTT	CASSRRWGTTEAFF
once	TRBV7-9	TRBD1	TRBJ2-2	15	TGTGCCAGCAGCCGCGGACAGGCTAGGACCGGGGAGCTGTTTTTT	CASSRGQARTGELFF
.	TRBV2	TRBD1	TRBJ2-3	14	TGTGCCAGCAGTGTGGACAGGGGGCGCGGGGGGCAGTATTTT	CASSVDRGRGGQYF
.	TRBV5-1	.	TRBJ2-5	13	TGCGCCAGCAGCCGGTCAAGCGTAGAGGCCCAGTACTTC	CASSRSSVEAQYF
.	TRBV6-5	.	TRBJ1-1	15	TGTGCCAGCAGGGCCGACTTTAATGTGAAGACTGAAGCTTTCTTT	CASRADFNVKTEAFF
few	TRBV20-1	TRBD1	TRBJ1-4	14	TGCAGTGCACAGACAGGGGGGTCTAATGAAAAACTGTTTTTT	CSAQTGGSNEKLFF
.	TRBV20-1	.	TRBJ2-3	13	TGCAGTGCCCCAATTGACAGCACAGATACGCAGTATTTT	CSAPIDSTDTQYF
few	TRBV28	TRBD1	TRBJ2-3	16	TGTGCCAGCAGCGCACCCCGACAGGGTAGGACAGATACGCAGTATTTT	CASSAPRQGRTDTQYF
.	TRBV9	.	TRBJ1-2	14	TGTGCCAGCAGCGTAGCTCCAGGAAACTATGGCTACACCTTC	CASSVAPGNYGYTF
.	TRBV20-1	TRBD1	TRBJ1-2	12	TGCAGTGCCACGGGACAGAACTATGGCTACACCTTC	CSATGQNYGYTF
.	TRBV6-2/TRBV6-3	TRBD1	TRBJ1-1	15	TGTGCCAGCACCGGACAGGGGGCTGGGAACACTGAAGCTTTCTTT	CASTGQGAGNTEAFF
.	TRBV24-1	.	TRBJ2-5	15	TGTGCCACCAGTGCCACCGGGACAATGAAAGAGACCCAGTACTTC	CATSATGTMKETQYF
.	TRBV3-1	TRBD2	TRBJ2-5	16	TGTGCCGGCAGCCAAGCCCCCCTAGCGGGGGACGGGACCCAGTACTTC	CAGSQAPLAGDGTQYF
few	TRBV3-1	TRBD2	TRBJ2-7	17	TGTGCCAGCAGCCAAGACGTTTCGCTAGCGGGACGGTACGAGCAGTACTTC	CASSQDVSLAGRYEQYF
.	TRBV6-6	TRBD2	TRBJ2-7	14	TGTGCCAGCAGTAGGGGGACTAGTGATTTCGAGCAGTACTTC	CASSRGTSDFEQYF
few	TRBV4-1	.	TRBJ1-2	15	TGCGCCAGCAGCCCCTCCCTCGGACCTCGTCAGAGCTACACCTTC	CASSPSLGPRQSYTF
once	TRBV15	TRBD2	TRBJ2-5	16	TGTGCCACCCCAAGGGTCTCAGCGGGAGTGGAGGAGACCCAGTACTTC	CATPRVSAGVEETQYF
.	TRBV20-1	TRBD2	TRBJ2-3	16	TGCAGTGCTAGACCTCTACTAGCGGGAGACACAGATACGCAGTATTTT	CSARPLLAGDTDTQYF
.	TRBV6-5	TRBD1	TRBJ1-6	16	TGTGCCAGCAGAATCTGGGACAGACATGTTTCTTCACCCCTCCACTTT	CASRIWDRHVSSPLHF
.	TRBV24-1	.	TRBJ2-3	11	TGTACCACCAGTGATTTGAATACGCAGTATTTT	CTTSDLNTQYF
.	TRBV20-1	TRBD1	TRBJ1-4	15	TGCAGTGCCCGAGTCGGGACAGGGGTCGGTGAAAAACTGTTTTTT	CSARVGTGVGEKLFF
many	TRBV7-2	TRBD1	TRBJ1-2	16	TGTGCCAGCAGCTTAGTCAAGGGGGCGGGTGAGAATGGCTACACCTTC	CASSLVKGAGENGYTF
.	TRBV30	.	TRBJ1-1	13	TGTGCCTGGAACAGGGTCCCGAACACTGAAGCTTTCTTT	CAWNRVPNTEAFF
.	TRBV13	.	TRBJ2-7	14	TGTGCCAGCAGCCAAGCCGGACATCCAGGCGAGCAGTACTTC	CASSQAGHPGEQYF
.	TRBV7-2	.	TRBJ1-1	15	TGTGCCAGCAGCTCTCTAGGGAACATGAACACTGAAGCTTTCTTT	CASSSLGNMNTEAFF
.	TRBV5-5	TRBD1	TRBJ1-1	15	TGTGCCAGCAGCTTGGTCCGGCAGGGGGGCACTGAAGCTTTCTTT	CASSLVRQGGTEAFF
.	TRBV4-2	.	TRBJ1-2	16	TGTGCCAGCAGCCAAGAGGCATGGGAGGTGGCGGATGGCTACACCTTC	CASSQEAWEVADGYTF
once	TRBV10-3	.	TRBJ2-1	15	TGTGCCATCAGTGAATACAGGGTGCGAGGGGATGGGCAGTTCTTC	CAISEYRVRGDGQFF
.	TRBV27	.	TRBJ2-5	14	TGTGCCAGCAGTTCTCTAGGGGCAGGGGAGACCCAGTACTTC	CASSSLGAGETQYF
.	TRBV28	.	TRBJ1-1	11	TGTGCCAGTCAAGAGAACACTGAAGCTTTCTTT	CASQENTEAFF
few	TRBV25-1	.	TRBJ2-5	14	TGTGCCAGCAGAGACTCTAGCAGGAGGGAGACCCAGTACTTC	CASRDSSRRETQYF
.	TRBV11-2	.	TRBJ2-5	12	TGTGCCAGCAGCTTCCAGATTGAGACCCAGTACTTC	CASSFQIETQYF
.	TRBV20-1	.	TRBJ2-7	16	TGCAGTGCTCCCGACCCGGTCGGGGGTGGGGGCCACGAGCAGTACTTC	CSAPDPVGGGGHEQYF
few	TRBV6-2/TRBV6-3	TRBD2	TRBJ2-1	15	TGTGCCAGCAGTTGGACTAGCGGGAGGGCGAGTGAGCAGTTCTTC	CASSWTSGRASEQFF
.	TRBV20-1	TRBD2	TRBJ2-5	14	TGCAGTGCTAGGGCTAGCGGGGGGGAAGAGACCCAGTACTTC	CSARASGGEETQYF
.	TRBV5-1	.	TRBJ1-2	15	TGCGCCAGCAGCTTGGTCCCAGGGGATCCCTATGGCTACACCTTC	CASSLVPGDPYGYTF
.	TRBV27	.	TRBJ1-5	16	TGTGCCAGCAGTTTATCCGGGGGATCGAGCAATCAGCCCCAGCATTTT	CASSLSGGSSNQPQHF
.	TRBV20-1	.	TRBJ2-1	14	TGCAGTGCGGAGAGACTAGATTCCTACAATGAGCAGTTCTTC	CSAERLDSYNEQFF
many	TRBV4-3	.	TRBJ1-2	14	TGCGCCAGCAGAAGTCCCGGACAGCACTATGGCTACACCTTC	CASRSPGQHYGYTF
few	TRBV20-1	.	TRBJ2-4	14	TGCAGTGCTAGAGACCCGTCAGCCAAAAACATTCAGTACTTC	CSARDPSAKNIQYF
few	TRBV7-6	.	TRBJ1-6	15	TGTGCCAGCAGACCACTCAGCTCCTATAATTCACCCCTCCACTTT	CASRPLSSYNSPLHF
.	TRBV5-1	TRBD1	TRBJ2-5	13	TGCGCCAGCAGGGGGACAGATCAAGAGACCCAGTACTTC	CASRGTDQETQYF
many	TRBV5-1	TRBD1	TRBJ2-7	14	TGCGCCAGCAGCTCCCGGACAGGGGCCGACGAGCAGTACTTC	CASSSRTGADEQYF
.	TRBV7-2	TRBD2	TRBJ2-7	19	TGTGCCAGCAGCTTAGACAGGGGGGGTTCTAGCGGGAGTTGGTACGAGCAGTACTTC	CASSLDRGGSSGSWYEQYF
few	TRBV5-1	.	TRBJ2-5	14	TGCGCCAGCAGCTTGGGACATGGGATGGAGACCCAGTACTTC	CASSLGHGMETQYF